The T cell receptor (beta chain) described here comes from a study of cytomegalovirus exposure and HLA in healthy donors. Study in general: Around 76% of 398 genotyped donors fell in the Caucasian-associated ancestry cluster.

Study results and limitations: Diagnosis of cytomegalovirus status made by the classifier reportedly showed high specificity and sensitivity. Some V segments (TRBV6-2 and TRBV6-3 among them) were excluded as indistinguishable. Most TCR sequences proved rare, with some public TCRs found in many donors.

Comments on this clone: Its antigen remains unidentified.

V was pared by 3 bases and J by 4 bases, with 17 bases between. Germline V gene data show CDR1 as SEHNR and CDR2 as FQNEAQ (reference sequence). This CDR3 is built from 16 residues. This PCR relied on a set of 60 Vbeta primers and 13 Jbeta primers. TCRdb keeps only in-frame clones here, not all; method: immunoSEQ multiplex PCR. The sample records about 75,000 clones, 65% to 90% being singletons. The source material was PBMCs. The origin of this receptor is a man in his sixties or seventies in good health and CMV-seropositive. This chain connects TRBV7-9 to TRBJ2-3; possibly TRBD1 for D (5 bases). The CDR3 sequence: CASSFLLEGAADTQYF. The CDR3 DNA reads as TGTGCCAGCAGCTTTTTGCTGGAAGGGGCAGCAGATACGCAGTATTTT.